This is a list of T cell receptor beta chains from one sample in a study of shared clonotypes between healthy human individuals. Using immunoSEQ multiplex PCR, the repertoire was profiled, and TCRdb retains in-frame clones only, with some absent. The sample records around 2.1 million clones, about 92% being singletons. Material: naive CD8+ T cells from PBMCs. Source of these receptors: a man aged 18 to 29 in good health. Some clones in this sample may be carry-over from other donors' samples. The conserved cysteine and the conserved F or W are not part of the CDR3 here.

j_call v_call cdr3_aa
TRBJ2-1 TRBV2 ASSELAGQYNEQF
TRBJ2-7 TRBV28 ASSLNGHTDYTYEQY
TRBJ1-2 TRBV28 ASSTRGNYGYT
TRBJ2-3 TRBV7-6 ASSLAPESLSTDTQY
TRBJ2-7 TRBV4-1 ASSQGAVLGYEQY
TRBJ1-1 TRBV18 ASFDAGPRGENTEAF
TRBJ2-1 TRBV4-1 ASSHHYNEQF
TRBJ2-5 TRBV28 ASSKGHPASPLPAQETQY
TRBJ2-1 TRBV11-2 ASCRNPRDEQF
TRBJ1-6 TRBV6-6 ASSYSWGRNSPLH
TRBJ1-4 TRBV30 AWAPTGGGLF
TRBJ2-7 TRBV9 ASSVDGTATYEQY
TRBJ2-7 TRBV9 ASSDPGTGGVYEQY
TRBJ1-1 TRBV28 ASRRTAGSAF
TRBJ1-5 TRBV19 ASSPHNQPQH
TRBJ2-2 TRBV28 ASSLLSANTGELF
TRBJ2-5 TRBV28 ASRTGREGPRETQY
TRBJ2-7 TRBV30 AWRTSSYEQY
TRBJ2-7 TRBV6-1 ASSNYEQY
TRBJ2-6 TRBV6-1 ASSEASSGANVLT
TRBJ2-5 TRBV7-9 ASSSRAQGAGETQY
TRBJ2-3 TRBV27 ASSWASGSTDTQY
TRBJ2-2 TRBV9 ASEGVRTGELF
TRBJ2-3 TRBV5-3 ARSPPGPRTTPDTQY
TRBJ2-1 TRBV27 ASSFAGYSYNEQF
TRBJ1-1 TRBV6-5 ASSYSAWNTEAF
TRBJ1-4 TRBV5-1 ASSSGTGNLEKLF
TRBJ2-7 TRBV6-5 ASTDLRISYEQY
TRBJ2-7 TRBV5-1 ASSSGDSYEQY
TRBJ1-1 TRBV25-1 ASSESSRGGTEAF
TRBJ2-1 TRBV1 TSSQPTTDRVFNEQF
TRBJ2-5 TRBV7-9 ASSRETKETQY
TRBJ2-3 TRBV11-3 ASTIAGGPPTDTQY
TRBJ2-7 TRBV7-8 ASSLEATMGPYEQY
TRBJ1-1 TRBV10-3 AINRVAGSEAF
- TRBV29-1 SVLWTSGVSYEQY
TRBJ2-1 TRBV28 ASSPSWGHNEQF
TRBJ1-1 TRBV9 ASSAGPGYSEAF
TRBJ2-1 TRBV5-4 ASSVGLVWANEQF
TRBJ2-3 TRBV25-1 ASRRTSGLYDTQY
TRBJ1-4 TRBV2 ASSEAPGRNEKLF
TRBJ2-2 TRBV6-5 ASSGREGSTGELF
TRBJ2-1 TRBV5-1 ASSWDPTTSAYEQF
TRBJ2-5 TRBV5-1 ASSLPGSGETQY
TRBJ2-2 TRBV5-6 ASRQLTSGSTGELF
TRBJ1-5 TRBV7-9 ASSRQGEGNQPQH
TRBJ2-1 TRBV5-8 ASSLVLLVSEQF
TRBJ2-1 TRBV19 ASSIGTSVYNEQF
TRBJ2-7 TRBV29-1 SGGRQGLLPGDEQY
TRBJ1-4 TRBV4-1 ASSRTVWSEKLF
TRBJ2-7 TRBV28 ASSFSREQY
TRBJ2-5 TRBV7-9 ASSPGHYQETQY
TRBJ2-3 TRBV7-2 ASSFSGGADTQY
TRBJ2-1 TRBV19 ASSIGSSGTPYNEQF
TRBJ2-1 TRBV7-2 ASSLARLAGAHNEQF